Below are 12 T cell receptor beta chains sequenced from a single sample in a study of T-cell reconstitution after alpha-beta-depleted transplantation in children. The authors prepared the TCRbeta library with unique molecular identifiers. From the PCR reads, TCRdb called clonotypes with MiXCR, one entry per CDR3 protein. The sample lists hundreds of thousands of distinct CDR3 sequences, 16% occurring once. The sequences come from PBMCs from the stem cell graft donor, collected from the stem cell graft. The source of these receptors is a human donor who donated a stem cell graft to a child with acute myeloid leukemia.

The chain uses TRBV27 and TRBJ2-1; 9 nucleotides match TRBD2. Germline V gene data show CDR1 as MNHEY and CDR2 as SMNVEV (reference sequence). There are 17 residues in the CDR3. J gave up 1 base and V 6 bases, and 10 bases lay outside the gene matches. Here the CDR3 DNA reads TGTGCCAGCAGCTCGGGAGCGGGGGGTGGATCCTACAATGAGCAGTTCTTC. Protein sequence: CASSSGAGGGSYNEQFF.

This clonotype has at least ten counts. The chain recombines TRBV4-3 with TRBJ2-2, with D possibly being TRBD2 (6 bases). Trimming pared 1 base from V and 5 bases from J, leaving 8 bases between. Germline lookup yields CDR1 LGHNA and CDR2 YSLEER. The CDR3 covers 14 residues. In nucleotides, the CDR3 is TGCGCCAGCAGCCAAGGACTAGAGACCGGGGAGCTGTTTTTT. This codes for CASSQGLETGELFF.

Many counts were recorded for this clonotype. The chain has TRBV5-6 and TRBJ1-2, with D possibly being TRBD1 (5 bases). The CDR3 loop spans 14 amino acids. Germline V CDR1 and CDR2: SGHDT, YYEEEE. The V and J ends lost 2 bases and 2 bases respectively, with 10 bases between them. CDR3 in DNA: TGTGCCAGCAGCTTTCCGACAGCAAACTATGGCTACACCTTC. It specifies CASSFPTANYGYTF.

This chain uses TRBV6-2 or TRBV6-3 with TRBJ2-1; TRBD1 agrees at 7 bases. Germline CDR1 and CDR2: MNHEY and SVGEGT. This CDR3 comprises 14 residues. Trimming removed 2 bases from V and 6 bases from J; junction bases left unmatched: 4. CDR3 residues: CASSYTTGVNEQFF. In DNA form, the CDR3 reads TGTGCCAGCAGTTACACCACAGGGGTCAATGAGCAGTTCTTC.

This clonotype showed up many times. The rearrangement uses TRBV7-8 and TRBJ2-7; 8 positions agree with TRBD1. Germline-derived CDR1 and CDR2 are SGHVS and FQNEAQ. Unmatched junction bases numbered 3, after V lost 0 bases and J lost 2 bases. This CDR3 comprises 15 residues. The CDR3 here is CASSLARDRTYEQYV. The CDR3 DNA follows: TGTGCCAGCAGCTTAGCGCGGGACAGGACCTACGAGCAGTACGTC.

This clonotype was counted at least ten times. CDR3 region: CASSFLGYGGYTF. The CDR3 DNA reads as TGTGCCAGCAGCTTCCTGGGATACGGTGGCTACACCTTC. The J gene is TRBJ1-2, the V gene TRBV7-6; D is uncertain. Trimming stripped 3 bases from V and 7 bases from J, with 12 bases between. Germline V gene sequence: CDR1 SGHVS, CDR2 FNYEAQ. The length of the CDR3 is 13 residues.

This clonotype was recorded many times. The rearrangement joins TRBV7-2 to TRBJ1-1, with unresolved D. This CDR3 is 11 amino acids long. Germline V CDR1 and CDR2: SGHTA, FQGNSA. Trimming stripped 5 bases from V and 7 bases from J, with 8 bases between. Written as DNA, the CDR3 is TGTGCCAGCAGCCTTCAGAGTGAAGCTTTCTTT. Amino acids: CASSLQSEAFF.

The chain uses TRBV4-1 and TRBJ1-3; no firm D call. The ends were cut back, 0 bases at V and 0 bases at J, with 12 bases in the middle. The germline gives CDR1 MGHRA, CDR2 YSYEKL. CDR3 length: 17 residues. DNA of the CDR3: TGCGCCAGCAGCCAAGATTTATTGAGGAGCTCTGGAAACACCATATATTTT. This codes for CASSQDLLRSSGNTIYF.

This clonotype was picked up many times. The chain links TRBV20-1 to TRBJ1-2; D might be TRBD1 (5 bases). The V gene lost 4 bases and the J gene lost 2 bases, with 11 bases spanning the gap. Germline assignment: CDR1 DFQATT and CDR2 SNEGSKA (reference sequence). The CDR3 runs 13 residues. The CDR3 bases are TGCAGTGCTAATGCGGGGGGAAACTATGGCTACACCTTC. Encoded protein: CSANAGGNYGYTF.

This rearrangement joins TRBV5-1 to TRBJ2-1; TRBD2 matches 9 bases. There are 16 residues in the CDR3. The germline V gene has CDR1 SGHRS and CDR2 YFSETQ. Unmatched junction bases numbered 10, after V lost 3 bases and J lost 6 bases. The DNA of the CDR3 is TGCGCCAGCAGCTCCCTGAGCGGGGGGATCCCCAATGAGCAGTTCTTC. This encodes CASSSLSGGIPNEQFF.

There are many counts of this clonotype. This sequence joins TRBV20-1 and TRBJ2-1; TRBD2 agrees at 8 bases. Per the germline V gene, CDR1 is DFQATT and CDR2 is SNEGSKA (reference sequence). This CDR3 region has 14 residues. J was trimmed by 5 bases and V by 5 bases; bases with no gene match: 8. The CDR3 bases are TGCAGTGCTTCGAGCGGGGGAGTTAACAATGAGCAGTTCTTC. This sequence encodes CSASSGGVNNEQFF.

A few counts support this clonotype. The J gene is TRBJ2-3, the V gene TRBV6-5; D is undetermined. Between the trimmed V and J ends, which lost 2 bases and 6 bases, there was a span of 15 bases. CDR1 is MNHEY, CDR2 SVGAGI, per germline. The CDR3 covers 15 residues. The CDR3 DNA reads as TGTGCCAGCAGTTACGGTAGAGGATTTCCCGATACGCAGTATTTT. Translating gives CASSYGRGFPDTQYF.